The 24 T cell receptor beta chains presented below share a single source sample, sequenced in a study of shared clonotypes between healthy human individuals. In the naive CD8 group, cells lacked CD45RO and were positively selected for CCR7, so terminally differentiated effector memory CD45RA+ cells were left out. The table came from immunoSEQ multiplex PCR; TCRdb's copy has only in-frame clones and leaves some out. The sample shows about 2.1 million clones, 85% to 95% of them seen only once. The sample comprised naive CD8+ T cells from PBMCs. These receptors came from a man aged 18 to 30 in good health. Some clones in this sample may be carry-over from other donors' samples.

A few counts support this clone. J is TRBJ1-2 and V is TRBV2; perhaps TRBD1 as D (6 bases). Germline CDR1 and CDR2: SNHLY and FYNNEI. The CDR3 extends over 14 amino acids. V lost 6 bases and J 6 bases, leaving 17 bases between the germline ends. In DNA form, the CDR3 reads TGTGCCAGCAGAGAACTACAGGGAAGGGATGGCTACACCTTC. Translating gives CASRELQGRDGYTF.

V and J are TRBV12-5 and TRBJ2-1; 9 nucleotides line up with TRBD2. With 2 bases clipped from V and 8 bases from J, the junction kept 4 bases outside the gene matches. The CDR3 totals 14 residues. Germline V gene sequence: CDR1 LGHNT, CDR2 FRNRAP. CDR3 protein: CASGLKAGGDEQFF. The CDR3 DNA reads as TGTGCTAGTGGTTTGAAAGCGGGAGGCGATGAGCAGTTCTTC.

The V call is TRBV6-6, the J call TRBJ2-2; 8 nucleotides align to TRBD2. V trimming: 7 bases; J trimming: 2 bases; junction bases outside the gene matches: 3. The CDR3 is 14 residues long. Germline assignment: CDR1 MNHNY and CDR2 SVGAGI (reference sequence). The chain's CDR3 is CASKLAENTGELFF. In DNA, the CDR3 is TGTGCCAGCAAACTAGCGGAAAACACCGGGGAGCTGTTTTTT.

This chain uses TRBV6-5 with TRBJ2-1; D is unresolved. Germline V gives CDR1 MNHEY, CDR2 SVGAGI. V was clipped by 6 bases and J by 6 bases, with 15 bases between them. The CDR3 has 14 residues. The CDR3 is CASSRELNPNEQFF. The CDR3 DNA follows: TGTGCCAGCAGCAGAGAGCTTAACCCCAATGAGCAGTTCTTC.

This clone was detected only once. J is TRBJ2-2 and V is TRBV19, with unresolved D. Trimming removed 4 bases at V and 1 base at J, with 10 bases between. The CDR3 is made up of 15 amino acids. Germline loops: CDR1 LNHDA, CDR2 SQIVND (reference sequence). CDR3 sequence reads: CASSTTRWNTGELFF. The CDR3 nucleotides read TGTGCCAGTAGTACGACAAGGTGGAACACCGGGGAGCTGTTTTTT.

This chain uses TRBV2 with TRBJ1-1; D is unresolved. The CDR3 is 15 amino acids. CDR1 and CDR2 (germline): SNHLY, FYNNEI. Between the trimmed V and J ends, which lost 6 bases and 5 bases, there was a span of 19 bases. The CDR3 coding sequence is TGTGCCAGCAGGCCCAAAGGGTCCCTGGGTACTGAAGCTTTCTTT. The encoded protein is CASRPKGSLGTEAFF.

This sequence joins TRBV28 and TRBJ2-5, with D unresolved. Near its end, the DNA agrees better with TRBJ2-7, so the J call may be wrong. Germline loops: CDR1 MDHEN, CDR2 SYDVKM. This CDR3 region has 11 residues. CDR3: CASRETYEQYF. DNA for the CDR3: TGTGCCAGCAGGGAGACCTACGAGCAGTACTTC.

The chain carries TRBV7-2 and TRBJ1-3; D unclear. The germline gives CDR1 SGHTA, CDR2 FQGNSA. V shed 5 bases and J shed 0 bases, with 11 bases lying between them. The CDR3 is made up of 15 amino acids. The CDR3 sequence is CASSLEPGSGNTIYF. CDR3 bases: TGTGCCAGCAGCCTAGAACCGGGCTCTGGAAACACCATATATTTT.

The table lists this clone with a few counts. The chain carries TRBV28 and TRBJ1-1, with D tentatively TRBD1 (6 bases). This CDR3 is 13 amino acids long. From germline, CDR1 is MDHEN and CDR2 SYDVKM. V lost 5 bases to trimming and J lost 6 bases, with 13 bases between them. This chain's CDR3 is CASSLSGTPEAFF. The CDR3 coding sequence is TGTGCCAGCAGTCTGAGTGGGACACCTGAAGCTTTCTTT. Full variable domain (rest looked up from reference TRBV28 and TRBJ1-1): DVKVTQSSRYLVKRTGEKVFLECVQDMDHENMFWYRQDPGLGLRLIYFSYDVKMKEKGDIPEGYSVSREKKERFSLILESASTNQTSMYLCASSLSGTPEAFFGQGTRLTVV.

This chain uses TRBV7-6 with TRBJ2-7; 8 bases agree with TRBD2. The germline V gene has CDR1 SGHVS and CDR2 FNYEAQ. Trimming at V came to 5 bases and at J to 3 bases, leaving 15 bases not matched to a gene. The CDR3 spans 17 residues. CDR3 nucleotides: TGTGCCAGCAGCCCCGGGAGTAGCGGGATTCTTCGCTACGAGCAGTACTTC. Protein sequence: CASSPGSSGILRYEQYF.

The chain employs TRBV10-1 and TRBJ2-1, with 10 nucleotides matching TRBD2. V lost 4 bases to trimming and J lost 4 bases; unmatched junction nucleotides: 4. This CDR3 comprises 15 residues. Per germline, CDR1 WNHNN and CDR2 SYGVQD (reference sequence). The CDR3 loop reads CASSASGSRYNEQFF. As DNA, the CDR3 is TGCGCCAGCAGTGCTAGCGGGAGTAGGTACAATGAGCAGTTCTTC.

This clone was picked up one time. The rearrangement uses TRBV7-8 and TRBJ2-7, with D perhaps TRBD1 (6 bases). The germline V gene encodes CDR1 SGHVS and CDR2 FQNEAQ. This CDR3 is built from 16 residues. V lost 1 base and J lost 4, with 17 bases in between. The CDR3 reads CASSLEVLGARYEQYF. Here the CDR3 DNA reads TGTGCCAGCAGCTTAGAAGTTCTGGGGGCTAGGTACGAGCAGTACTTC. Filled out from reference TRBV7-8 and TRBJ2-7, the complete variable domain reads GAGVSQSPRYKVAKRGQDVALRCDPISGHVSLFWYQQALGQGPEFLTYFQNEAQLDKSGLPSDRFFAERPEGSVSTLKIQRTQQEDSAVYLCASSLEVLGARYEQYFGPGTRLTVT.

The chain couples TRBV18 to TRBJ2-6; 7 bases are shared with TRBD2. Germline CDR1 KGHSH, CDR2 LQKENI. The CDR3 runs 19 residues. The V gene end was trimmed by 3 bases and the J gene end by 4 bases; junction bases not matched to a gene: 15. CDR3 bases: TGTGCCAGCTCACCCCTTGGGGAGGGTCTCTCTCTGGGGGCCAACGTCCTGACTTTC. Its translation is CASSPLGEGLSLGANVLTF.

This chain connects TRBV7-9 to TRBJ1-2, with D unclear. The CDR3 covers 15 residues. Trimming stripped 1 base from V and 2 bases from J, with 11 bases between. Germline V gives CDR1 SEHNR, CDR2 FQNEAQ (reference sequence). Here the CDR3 DNA reads TGTGCCAGCAGCTTAGGTCACAGTATGAACTATGGCTACACCTTC. The encoded protein is CASSLGHSMNYGYTF.

V and J are TRBV10-3 and TRBJ1-1; D perhaps matches TRBD1 (6 bases). This CDR3 comprises 13 residues. V lost 8 bases to trimming and J lost 8 bases, with 18 bases between them. The V gene's germline CDR1 is ENHRY and CDR2 SYGVKD. The CDR3 bases are TGTGCCATCGGGGCCCCCCCACAGGGAGAAGCTTTCTTT. This translates into CAIGAPPQGEAFF.

Turning to this clone: A much larger clone is a single base away; this may be a read error. The same CDR3 can be traced to other DNA sequences in this sample. J is TRBJ2-5 and V is TRBV28, with D hard to call. Trimming stripped 2 bases from V and 5 bases from J, with 3 bases between. Germline V lookup: CDR1 MDHEN, CDR2 SYDVKM. This CDR3 spans 11 amino acids. CDR3 DNA sequence: TGTGCCAGCAGTTTAAGGGAGACCCAGTACTTC. Amino acid sequence: CASSLRETQYF.

The genes are TRBV28 and TRBJ2-2; D might be TRBD1 (5 bases). Per the germline V gene, CDR1 is MDHEN and CDR2 is SYDVKM. Deletions cut 8 bases from V and 8 bases from J, with 9 bases between. The CDR3 sequence is 11 residues long. The CDR3 DNA follows: TGTGCCAGCGGGGCCGGGGGGGAGCTGTTTTTT. This encodes CASGAGGELFF.

As to this clone: This CDR3 is also generated by other DNA sequences in the sample. This rearrangement joins TRBV9 to TRBJ2-3, with TRBD2 matching over 7 bases. The CDR3 runs 15 residues. J gave up 5 bases and V 0 bases, and 6 bases lay outside the gene matches. Germline CDR1 is SGDLS and CDR2 is YYNGEE. CDR3 residues: CASSVAGGSGDTQYF. The CDR3 DNA sequence: TGTGCCAGCAGCGTAGCTGGCGGGAGTGGAGATACGCAGTATTTT.

The chain uses TRBV9 and TRBJ2-3, with D possibly matching TRBD1 (7 bases). CDR3 length: 16 amino acids. With 2 bases removed from V and 0 bases from J, the gap between germline ends came to 13 bases. CDR1 and CDR2 (germline): SGDLS, YYNGEE. The CDR3 DNA reads as TGTGCCAGCAGCGTTCACAGGGGAGGTAGCACAGATACGCAGTATTTT. Protein: CASSVHRGGSTDTQYF.

This chain joins TRBV18 and TRBJ2-5, with D possibly TRBD1 on 5 matching bases. V lost 2 bases and J lost 5, with 12 bases in between. The V gene's germline CDR1 is KGHSH and CDR2 LQKENI. The CDR3 is 14 amino acids. The CDR3 loop reads CASSPSWGRETQYF. The CDR3, as DNA: TGTGCCAGCTCACCATCATGGGGCAGGGAGACCCAGTACTTC.

The chain uses TRBV4-2 and TRBJ2-3, with 7 bases lining up with TRBD2. Germline V gene lookup returns CDR1 LGHNA and CDR2 YNFKEQ. V shed 0 bases, J shed 2 bases, and the junction held 8 bases outside the gene matches. CDR3 size: 17 residues. The CDR3 bases are TGTGCCAGCAGCCAAGATCGCCCTAGCGGTATCACAGATACGCAGTATTTT. Translation: CASSQDRPSGITDTQYF.

The V gene is TRBV28, the J gene TRBJ2-7; 7 bases fit TRBD1. V trimming: 6 bases; J trimming: 2 bases; junction bases outside the gene matches: 10. Germline CDR1 and CDR2: MDHEN and SYDVKM. This CDR3 contains 15 residues. The CDR3 DNA reads TGTGCCAGCAGCTCCCGTACTACAGGGGCCTACGAGCAGTACTTC. Translation gives CASSSRTTGAYEQYF.

CDR3 amino acids: CASTHIGVAGVSTDTQYF. CDR3 coding DNA: TGTGCCAGCACCCACATCGGAGTGGCGGGAGTTAGCACAGATACGCAGTATTTT. The chain has TRBV27 and TRBJ2-3; 7 positions match TRBD2. Germline trimming cut 7 bases from V and 0 bases from J; bases unmatched to any gene: 16. The V gene's germline CDR1 is MNHEY and CDR2 SMNVEV (reference sequence). The CDR3 has 18 amino acids.

The genes are TRBV7-9 and TRBJ2-5; 14 nucleotides line up with TRBD2. The CDR3 is 17 residues long. J gave up 1 base and V 4 bases, and 5 bases lay outside the gene matches. Germline V gives CDR1 SEHNR, CDR2 FQNEAQ (reference sequence). The CDR3, as DNA: TGTGCCAGCAGCTCACCGACTAGCGGGAGGGTCCAAGAGACCCAGTACTTC. This sequence encodes CASSSPTSGRVQETQYF.